These T cell receptor beta chains were read from a single sample in a study of CD8+CD57+ T cells in acquired aplastic anemia. TCRdb ran MiXCR on the reads and lists one entry per CDR3 protein. The data show fewer than 250,000 distinct CDR3 sequences, less than 70% seen once. Sequenced sample: sorted CD4+, CD8+, or CD8+CD57+ T cells (not recorded which) from PBMCs. Every receptor here comes from a human donor in good health, serving as a control. The CDR3 runs from the conserved cysteine through the conserved F or W. Each record gives: D gene, V gene, J gene, clone size, CDR3 protein, CDR3 DNA. D genes are given only for firm matches. Clone size is not always given. Where it is, it says once, few, many or a class for expanded clones.

D: -; V: TRBV4-2; J: TRBJ1-2; size: many; CDR3: CASSQVGLGGYTF; DNA: TGTGCCAGCAGCCAAGTCGGCCTCGGAGGCTACACCTTC
D: TRBD1; V: TRBV19; J: TRBJ2-7; size: few; CDR3: CASSRRTGAGEQYF; DNA: TGTGCCAGTAGTAGAAGGACAGGGGCAGGAGAGCAGTACTTC
D: -; V: TRBV15; J: TRBJ1-1; size: few; CDR3: CATSPRPCFF; DNA: TGTGCCACCAGTCCTAGGCCATGTTTCTTT
D: -; V: TRBV7-2; J: TRBJ2-7; size: many; CDR3: CASSLGQGSSYEQYF; DNA: TGTGCCAGCAGCTTAGGGCAGGGAAGCTCCTACGAGCAGTACTTC
D: -; V: TRBV10-3; J: TRBJ1-3; size: many; CDR3: CAISPKTGSGNTIYF; DNA: TGTGCCATCAGTCCAAAGACAGGAAGTGGAAACACCATATATTTT
D: TRBD1; V: TRBV20-1; J: TRBJ1-6; size: -; CDR3: CSAREGTGASPLHF; DNA: TGCAGTGCTAGAGAGGGGACAGGGGCATCACCCCTCCACTTT
D: -; V: TRBV19; J: TRBJ2-1; size: once; CDR3: CASSLFRQHSYNEQFF; DNA: TGTGCCAGTAGCTTATTTAGACAGCACTCCTACAATGAGCAGTTCTTC
D: -; V: TRBV7-3; J: TRBJ2-1; size: many; CDR3: CASRQGPYNEQFF; DNA: TGTGCCAGCAGACAAGGACCATACAATGAGCAGTTCTTC
D: -; V: TRBV15; J: TRBJ2-3; size: -; CDR3: CATSRGGLSTDTQYF; DNA: TGTGCCACCAGCAGAGGGGGGCTAAGCACAGATACGCAGTATTTT
D: -; V: TRBV3-1; J: TRBJ2-7; size: many; CDR3: CASSQAGAGVTSYEQYF; DNA: TGTGCCAGCAGCCAAGCGGGGGCAGGGGTGACCTCCTACGAGCAGTACTTC
D: -; V: TRBV2; J: TRBJ2-1; size: -; CDR3: CASGGRSNEQFF; DNA: TGTGCCAGCGGGGGGCGCTCCAATGAGCAGTTCTTC
D: -; V: TRBV29-1; J: TRBJ1-1; size: -; CDR3: CSVVRAQPEAFF; DNA: TGCAGCGTTGTAAGGGCACAACCTGAAGCTTTCTTT
D: -; V: TRBV7-2; J: TRBJ1-2; size: -; CDR3: CASSLAENYGYTF; DNA: TGTGCCAGCAGCTTAGCCGAAAACTATGGCTACACCTTC
D: -; V: TRBV25-1; J: TRBJ1-2; size: -; CDR3: CASSEGSQTGKGYTF; DNA: TGTGCCAGCAGTGAGGGGAGCCAAACGGGGAAGGGCTACACCTTC
D: -; V: TRBV5-6; J: TRBJ2-3; size: -; CDR3: CASSALVVDTQYF; DNA: TGTGCCAGCAGCGCATTAGTAGTAGATACGCAGTATTTT
D: TRBD1; V: TRBV4-2; J: TRBJ2-7; size: many; CDR3: CASSQDKGQAGEQYF; DNA: TGTGCCAGCAGCCAAGATAAGGGACAGGCCGGCGAGCAGTACTTC
D: TRBD1; V: TRBV20-1; J: TRBJ1-2; size: many; CDR3: CSARLTGGNYTF; DNA: TGCAGTGCTAGACTGACAGGGGGCAACTACACCTTC